This T cell receptor beta chain was profiled in a study of T-cell memory formation after mild COVID-19. Study outcomes and limitations: While clones contracting from day 15 to 85 were balanced between CD4 and CD8, later expanders leaned CD4+. Among contracting clones, CD4+ were mainly CM/EM and CD8+ enriched in EMRA.

This clonotype was seen a few times. Its antigen remains unknown. From the 5' RACE reads, TCRdb called clonotypes with MiXCR, one entry per CDR3 protein. There are approximately 150,000 distinct CDR3 sequences in the sample; about a fifth occur only once, and approximately 2.4% lies in the top ten. The CDR3 length is 14 residues. The ends were cut back, 7 bases at V and 9 bases at J, with 19 bases in the middle. Sequencing used PBMCs or a T cell subset sorted from them (not recorded which). This receptor was obtained from an adult woman who had mild COVID-19 (a few samples of this study predate the infection). Cell type and time point are not known. The chain recombines TRBV12-3 or TRBV12-4 with TRBJ2-1; tentative D call: TRBD2 (7 bases). The CDR3 spells CASTTSGGYLEQFF. As DNA, the CDR3 is TGTGCCAGCACCACTTCGGGGGGCTACCTTGAGCAGTTCTTC.